The 12 T cell receptor beta chains below all came from one sample that was sequenced in a study of OX40 agonist ivuxolimab in advanced cancers. Libraries were prepared by immunoSEQ multiplex PCR; TCRdb keeps only in-frame clonotypes and omits some of them. The repertoire holds roughly 70,000 clones, with 80% to 90% as singletons. Source: CD4+ or CD8+ T cells sorted from blood, taken in a trial of the OX40 agonist ivuxolimab. Receptor source: an adult with an advanced solid tumor such as melanoma, head and neck, liver or kidney cancer.

This rearrangement joins TRBV4-3 to TRBJ2-5; possible D gene TRBD2, 5 bases. Germline CDR1 and CDR2: LGHNA and YSLEER. V lost 1 base and J 5 bases, leaving 11 bases between the germline ends. The CDR3 spans 14 residues. The CDR3 here is CASSQGLRVETQYF. CDR3 sequence (DNA): TGCGCCAGCAGCCAAGGTCTGCGGGTGGAGACCCAGTACTTC.

The CDR3 protein is CALDRPGGDTEAFF. CDR3 sequence (DNA): TGTGCCTTGGACAGGCCCGGGGGTGACACTGAAGCTTTCTTT. The chain links TRBV30 to TRBJ1-1; 7 nucleotides align to TRBD1. The junction had 11 bases not matched to a gene; V was cut back by 7 bases and J by 3 bases. The length of the CDR3 is 14 residues. CDR1 GTSNPN and CDR2 SVGIG come from the germline V gene (reference sequence).

This sequence joins TRBV28 and TRBJ2-3, with TRBD2 matching 10 bases. The germline V gene encodes CDR1 MDHEN and CDR2 SYDVKM. With 5 bases clipped from V and 5 bases from J, the junction kept 7 bases outside the gene matches. The CDR3 is 15 amino acids. CDR3 bases: TGTGCCAGCAGTCCAAGCGGGAGGGCCAAAGATACGCAGTATTTT. Translated, it gives CASSPSGRAKDTQYF.

V gene TRBV2 combines with J gene TRBJ2-7, with D hard to call. Germline CDR1 reads SNHLY; CDR2 reads FYNNEI. V was clipped by 4 bases and J by 3 bases, with 7 bases between them. The CDR3 loop spans 12 amino acids. The CDR3 loop reads CASSAYFYEQYF. CDR3 DNA sequence: TGTGCCAGCAGTGCTTACTTCTACGAGCAGTACTTC.

The J gene is TRBJ1-3, the V gene TRBV18; TRBD1 matches at 8 bases. In germline, CDR1 is KGHSH, CDR2 LQKENI. With 5 bases clipped from V and 5 bases from J, the junction kept 11 bases outside the gene matches. The CDR3 consists of 16 residues. CDR3 nucleotides: TGTGCCAGCTCAACAGAGTACGCAGGGGGCCGAAACACCATATATTTT. Its protein is CASSTEYAGGRNTIYF.

The table lists this clone with a count of one. The chain recombines TRBV5-1 with TRBJ2-2, with a tentative D call TRBD1 (5 bases). Trimming stripped 0 bases from V and 0 bases from J, with 6 bases between. The CDR3 is made up of 15 amino acids. The germline V gene has CDR1 SGHRS and CDR2 YFSETQ. The CDR3 loop is CASSLDRTNTGELFF. CDR3 bases: TGCGCCAGCAGCTTGGACAGGACGAACACCGGGGAGCTGTTTTTT.

The chain joins TRBV7-2 to TRBJ2-7, with a weak D call TRBD2 (6 bases). There are 12 residues in the CDR3. V lost 5 bases and J lost 6, with 11 bases in between. Germline CDR1 is SGHTA and CDR2 is FQGNSA. CDR3 loop: CASSKDYLEQYF. CDR3 sequence (DNA): TGTGCCAGCAGCAAGGACTACCTCGAGCAGTACTTC.

The rearrangement links TRBV18 to TRBJ1-2; D not certain. The CDR3 contains 13 residues. Germline V CDR1 and CDR2: KGHSH, LQKENI. V was trimmed by 3 bases and J by 6 bases, leaving 11 bases between them. The CDR3 nucleotides read TGTGCCAGCTCACCGTTGGGAGGGAATGGCTACACCTTC. Its protein product is CASSPLGGNGYTF. The full variable domain, its missing parts supplied by reference TRBV18 and TRBJ1-2, is NAGVMQNPRHLVRRRGQEARLRCSPMKGHSHVYWYRQLPEEGLKFMVYLQKENIIDESGMPKERFSAEFPKEGPSILRIQQVVRGDSAAYFCASSPLGGNGYTFGSGTRLTVV.

The chain recombines TRBV28 with TRBJ2-7, with 8 nucleotides matching TRBD2. Germline V gives CDR1 MDHEN, CDR2 SYDVKM. CDR3 length equals 17 residues. V shed 7 bases, J shed 0 bases, and the junction held 14 bases outside the gene matches. This chain's CDR3 is CASTGRKREIRSYEQYF. The CDR3, as DNA: TGTGCCAGCACCGGGCGAAAGCGGGAGATCCGCTCCTACGAGCAGTACTTC.

This chain connects TRBV7-2 to TRBJ1-3, with D unresolved. V was pared by 5 bases and J by 2 bases, with 13 bases between. CDR3 length: 15 amino acids. Germline loops: CDR1 SGHTA, CDR2 FQGNSA. For the CDR3, the DNA is TGTGCCAGCAGCCGTGAATATGGCACTGGAAACACCATATATTTT. Amino acid sequence: CASSREYGTGNTIYF.

This chain uses TRBV7-9 with TRBJ2-7; a weak D match, TRBD1 (6 bases). CDR3 length: 17 amino acids. Germline lookup yields CDR1 SEHNR and CDR2 FQNEAQ (reference sequence). V dropped 5 bases and J dropped 2 bases, with 22 bases sitting between them. The DNA for the CDR3 is TGTGCCAGCAGCCCCCGTAGAAAATCAGGGGTACCCTACGAGCAGTACTTC. Amino acids: CASSPRRKSGVPYEQYF.

The gene calls are TRBV29-1 and TRBJ2-5; no definite D call. The CDR3 loop spans 13 amino acids. V was shortened by 7 bases and J by 3 bases, with 15 bases between the two germline ends. Germline values: CDR1 SQVTM, CDR2 ANQGSEA. The CDR3 coding sequence is TGCAGCGCCGAAGAGGTGGCTAAAGAGACCCAGTACTTC. Translating gives CSAEEVAKETQYF.